This T cell receptor beta chain was captured by sequencing in a study of shared clonotypes between healthy human individuals. Whole-study context: There were three CD4 naive, three CD4 memory, two CD8 naive and one CD8 memory plates per donor. Study findings and constraints: A handful of donors shared 4.5% to 6.5% of their naive CD4 clonotypes. In general, naive subsets displayed greater estimated richness than memory subsets did. Donors were few, which limited the genetic and exposure-history diversity represented.

This clone was observed once. As yet, its antigen is unknown. Trimming cost V 6 bases and J 5 bases, with 7 bases left between them. The germline CDR1 and CDR2 sequences are LNHDA and SQIVND (reference sequence). CDR3 length: 12 residues. Clones were read by immunoSEQ multiplex PCR, and TCRdb kept only the in-frame ones, dropping some. The repertoire holds 2 million to 2.5 million clones, 90% to 95% seen once, with 0.1% to 0.15% in the top ten. This receptor was identified in a man younger than 35 in good health. Sequenced sample: naive CD4+ T cells sorted from blood. Subset described: CD45RA+ positively selected. The J gene is TRBJ1-4, the V gene TRBV19, with unresolved D. The CDR3 nucleotides are TGTGCCAGTAGACGGGGAAATGAAAAACTGTTTTTT. Translated: CASRRGNEKLFF.